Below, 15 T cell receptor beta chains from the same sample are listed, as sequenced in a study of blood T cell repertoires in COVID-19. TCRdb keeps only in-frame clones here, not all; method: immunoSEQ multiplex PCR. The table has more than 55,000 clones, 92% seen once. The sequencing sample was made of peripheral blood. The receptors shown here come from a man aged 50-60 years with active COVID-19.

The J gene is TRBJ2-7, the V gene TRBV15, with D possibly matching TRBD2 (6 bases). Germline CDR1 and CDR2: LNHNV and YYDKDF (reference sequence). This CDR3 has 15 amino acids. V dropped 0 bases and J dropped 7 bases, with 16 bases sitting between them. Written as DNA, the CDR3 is TGTGCCACCAGCAGAGACATTGGAGGGCCCGGGGAGCAGTACTTC. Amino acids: CATSRDIGGPGEQYF.

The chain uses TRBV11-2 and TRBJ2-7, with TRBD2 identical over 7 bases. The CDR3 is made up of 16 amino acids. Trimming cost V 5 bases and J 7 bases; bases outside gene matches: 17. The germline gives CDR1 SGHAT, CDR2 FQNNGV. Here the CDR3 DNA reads TGTGCCAGCAGCCCCTTGGTGGGGGGGGTAGCGGGTGAGCAGTACTTC. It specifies CASSPLVGGVAGEQYF.

CDR3 sequence reads: CASRGSRNQPQHF. The CDR3 nucleotides are TGTGCCAGCCGAGGCAGCCGCAATCAGCCCCAGCATTTT. The chain couples TRBV6-5 to TRBJ1-5; D is undetermined. The germline V gene encodes CDR1 MNHEY and CDR2 SVGAGI. With 8 bases removed from V and 2 bases from J, the gap between germline ends came to 10 bases. The CDR3 has 13 residues.

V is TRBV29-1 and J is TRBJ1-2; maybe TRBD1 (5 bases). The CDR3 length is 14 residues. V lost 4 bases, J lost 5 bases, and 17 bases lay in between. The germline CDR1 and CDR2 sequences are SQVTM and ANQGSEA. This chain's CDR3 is CSVAVDRNSYGYTF. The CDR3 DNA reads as TGCAGCGTTGCCGTTGACAGAAACTCGTATGGCTACACCTTC.

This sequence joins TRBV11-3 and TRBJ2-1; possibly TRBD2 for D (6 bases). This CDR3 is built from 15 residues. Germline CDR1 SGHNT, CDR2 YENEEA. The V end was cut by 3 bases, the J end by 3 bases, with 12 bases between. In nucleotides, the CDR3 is TGTGCCAGCAGCTTTGGGGGAGGTGGCTACAATGAGCAGTTCTTC. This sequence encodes CASSFGGGGYNEQFF.

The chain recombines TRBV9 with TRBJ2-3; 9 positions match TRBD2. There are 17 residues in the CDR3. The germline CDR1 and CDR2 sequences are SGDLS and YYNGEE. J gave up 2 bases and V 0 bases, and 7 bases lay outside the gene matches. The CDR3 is CASSVVASGAYTDTQYF. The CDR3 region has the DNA TGTGCCAGCAGCGTAGTCGCTAGCGGGGCATACACAGATACGCAGTATTTT.

CDR3 sequence (DNA): TGTGCCACCCCCCTGGTCACCGAGGTCACTGAAGCTTTCTTT. Its translation is CATPLVTEVTEAFF. The chain combines TRBV24-1 with TRBJ1-1; the D is unclear. CDR1 and CDR2 (germline): KGHDR, SFDVKD. V was pared by 9 bases and J by 4 bases, with 17 bases between. The CDR3 length is 14 residues.

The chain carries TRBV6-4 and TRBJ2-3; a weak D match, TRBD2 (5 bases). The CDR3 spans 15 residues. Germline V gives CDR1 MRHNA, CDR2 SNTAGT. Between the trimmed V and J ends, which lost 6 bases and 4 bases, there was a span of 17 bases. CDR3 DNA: TGTGCCAGCAGCAAAAAGGGAGATGGAGCAGATACGCAGTATTTT. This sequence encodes CASSKKGDGADTQYF.

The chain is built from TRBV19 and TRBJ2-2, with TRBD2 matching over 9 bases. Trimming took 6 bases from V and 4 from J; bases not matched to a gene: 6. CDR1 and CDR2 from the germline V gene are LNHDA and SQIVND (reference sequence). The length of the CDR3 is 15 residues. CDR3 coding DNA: TGTGCCAGTAGAGTAACTAGCGGGTTCACCGGGGAGCTGTTTTTT. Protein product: CASRVTSGFTGELFF.

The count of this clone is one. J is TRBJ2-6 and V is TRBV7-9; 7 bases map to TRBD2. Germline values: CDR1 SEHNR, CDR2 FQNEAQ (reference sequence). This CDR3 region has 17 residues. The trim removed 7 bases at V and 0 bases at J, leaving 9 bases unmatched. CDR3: CASTPGGIISGANVLTF. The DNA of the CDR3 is TGTGCCAGCACCCCCGGGGGGATTATCTCTGGGGCCAACGTCCTGACTTTC.

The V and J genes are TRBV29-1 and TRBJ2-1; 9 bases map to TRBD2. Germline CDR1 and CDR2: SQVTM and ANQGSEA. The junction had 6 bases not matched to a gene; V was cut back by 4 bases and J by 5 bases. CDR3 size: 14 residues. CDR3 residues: CSVGAGGVNNEQFF. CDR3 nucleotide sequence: TGCAGCGTTGGAGCGGGAGGCGTTAACAATGAGCAGTTCTTC.

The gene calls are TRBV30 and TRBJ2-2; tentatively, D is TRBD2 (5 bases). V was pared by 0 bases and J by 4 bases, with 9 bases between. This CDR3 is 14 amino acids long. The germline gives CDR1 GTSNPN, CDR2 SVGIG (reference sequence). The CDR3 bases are TGTGCCTGGAGTGTACTAGTTCGCACCGGGGAGCTGTTTTTT. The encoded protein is CAWSVLVRTGELFF.

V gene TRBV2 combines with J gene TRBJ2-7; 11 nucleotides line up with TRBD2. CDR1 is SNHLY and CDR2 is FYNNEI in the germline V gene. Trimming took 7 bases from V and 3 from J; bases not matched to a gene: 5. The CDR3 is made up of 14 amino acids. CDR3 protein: CASTLAGGRYEQYF. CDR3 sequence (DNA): TGTGCCAGCACTCTAGCGGGGGGTCGCTACGAGCAGTACTTC.

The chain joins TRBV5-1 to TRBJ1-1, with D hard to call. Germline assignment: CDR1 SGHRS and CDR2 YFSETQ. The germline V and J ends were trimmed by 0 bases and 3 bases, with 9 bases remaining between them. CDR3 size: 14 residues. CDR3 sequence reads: CASSLGQEYTEAFF. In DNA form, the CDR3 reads TGCGCCAGCAGCTTGGGACAAGAGTACACTGAAGCTTTCTTT.

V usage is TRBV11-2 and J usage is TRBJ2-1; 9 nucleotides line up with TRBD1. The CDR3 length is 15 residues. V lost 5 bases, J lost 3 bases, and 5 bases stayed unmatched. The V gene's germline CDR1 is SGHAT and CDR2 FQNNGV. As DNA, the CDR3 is TGTGCCAGCAGCCCAGGGACAGGGCTCTACAATGAGCAGTTCTTC. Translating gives CASSPGTGLYNEQFF.